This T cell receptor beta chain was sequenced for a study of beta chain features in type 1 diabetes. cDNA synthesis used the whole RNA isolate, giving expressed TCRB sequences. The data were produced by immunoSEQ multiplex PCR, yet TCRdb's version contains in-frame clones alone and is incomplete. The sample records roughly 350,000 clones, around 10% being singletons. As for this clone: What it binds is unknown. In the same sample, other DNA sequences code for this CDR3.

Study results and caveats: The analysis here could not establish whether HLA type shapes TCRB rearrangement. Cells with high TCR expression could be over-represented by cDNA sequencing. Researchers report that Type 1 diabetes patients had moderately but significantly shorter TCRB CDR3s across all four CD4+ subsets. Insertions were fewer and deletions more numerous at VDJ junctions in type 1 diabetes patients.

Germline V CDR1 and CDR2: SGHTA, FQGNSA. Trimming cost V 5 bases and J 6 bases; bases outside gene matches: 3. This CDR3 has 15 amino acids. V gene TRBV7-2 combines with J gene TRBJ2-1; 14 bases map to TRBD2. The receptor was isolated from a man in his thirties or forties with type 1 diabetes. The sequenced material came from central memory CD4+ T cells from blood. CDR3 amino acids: CASSLGLAGGNEQFF. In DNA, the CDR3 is TGTGCCAGCAGCCTCGGACTAGCGGGAGGCAATGAGCAGTTCTTC.